This TCR beta chain was identified in a study of blood T cell repertoires in COVID-19. Trimming cost V 0 bases and J 6 bases, with 9 bases left between them. Per germline, CDR1 SGDLS and CDR2 YYNGEE. The CDR3 loop spans 14 amino acids. Original methodology: Estimated nucleated cell counts came from reference gene primer amplification. Using immunoSEQ multiplex PCR, the repertoire was profiled, and TCRdb retains in-frame clones only, with some absent. The V and J calls and clone size are taken from that table; D and trimming were inferred from the DNA. The table has about 45,000 clones, around 90% seen once; the top ten hold approximately 23%.

The clonotype was recovered from a woman older than 75 in a cohort sampled during active or convalescent COVID-19. Sequencing was carried out using peripheral blood. The chain is built from TRBV9 and TRBJ2-2, with a weak D call TRBD1 (6 bases). This CDR3 is CASSVAGVSGELFF. The CDR3 coding sequence is TGTGCCAGCAGCGTAGCAGGGGTCTCCGGGGAGCTGTTTTTT.